This is a list of T cell receptor beta chains from one sample in a study of blood T cells in healthy people across ages. TCRdb redid the calling of the 5' RACE reads with MiXCR, one entry per CDR3 protein. The table shows 760,000 or so distinct CDR3 sequences, with just under 25% occurring only once. These data were also filed under a second study, of T cells of mothers and their children.

Specimen: blood. The receptors were gathered from a boy younger than 18 in good health. Each CDR3 is given with its conserved first and last residue.

j_call v_call cdr3_aa
TRBJ1-4 TRBV7-2 CASSAIATNEKLFF
TRBJ1-4 TRBV29-1 CSASQGDEKLFF
TRBJ2-1 TRBV10-3 CAISERGAYNEQCF
TRBJ2-1 TRBV6-2/TRBV6-3 CASSYFTGDNEQFF
TRBJ2-5 TRBV29-1 CSVGIQETQYF
TRBJ2-1 TRBV11-2 CASSSRGHRLGKSSYNEQFF
TRBJ2-7 TRBV20-1 CSARAGTTYEQYF
- TRBV28 CASMGQGGETQYF
TRBJ1-4 TRBV12-3/TRBV12-4 CASSLPYGWARDEKLFF
TRBJ2-3 TRBV29-1 CSFSDPGQSTDTQYF
TRBJ2-7 TRBV28 CASSFIGREREQYF
TRBJ2-5 TRBV3-1 CASSRRLAGDRETQYF
TRBJ2-5 TRBV20-1 CSAYTGQIQETQYF